These 15 T cell receptor beta chains were all obtained from the same sample, sequenced in a study of shared clonotypes between healthy human individuals (dated by TCRdb to 2019 to 2021). Library construction relied on the immunoSEQ multiplex PCR assay. TCRdb retrieved this table from immuneACCESS and kept in-frame rearrangements only. Not all clones are present; in checked studies, unresolved V genes account for under half, and no reason is known for the remainder. The sample table contains about 2.4 million clones; only one count was recorded for approximately 93% of them. In total, the top ten clones hold around 0.37% of the sample. Sequencing used naive CD4+ T cells from PBMCs. Interpreted using the paper, the cell subset or site label stands for: CD45RA+ positively selected. The receptor source for this set is a man younger than 35 in good health. Some clones in this sample may be carry-over from other donors' samples.

The sample holds one count of this clone. The V gene is TRBV7-9, the J gene TRBJ2-2, with 11 positions matching TRBD1. V shed 5 bases and J 6 bases; nucleotides not matched to a gene: 8. There are 16 residues in the CDR3. Germline lookup yields CDR1 SEHNR and CDR2 FQNEAQ (reference sequence). The CDR3 DNA follows: TGTGCCAGCAGCATCTGGACAGGGGGCGGGGCCGGGGAGCTGTTTTTT. Amino acids: CASSIWTGGGAGELFF.

In this sample, this clone turned up once. The chain recombines TRBV6-1 with TRBJ2-3; possibly TRBD1 for D (6 bases). Per the germline V gene, CDR1 is MNHNS and CDR2 is SASEGT. The length of the CDR3 is 17 residues. The V gene lost 4 bases and the J gene lost 1 base, with 18 bases spanning the gap. CDR3 region: CASSGPMGRGGTDTQYF. CDR3 sequence (DNA): TGTGCCAGCAGTGGCCCCATGGGCAGGGGAGGCACAGATACGCAGTATTTT.

Note on this clone: Other DNA sequences from this sample encode an identical CDR3 as well. The rearrangement links TRBV5-1 to TRBJ1-1; D not resolved. Germline loops: CDR1 SGHRS, CDR2 YFSETQ. V was shortened by 2 bases and J by 0 bases, with 8 bases between the two germline ends. CDR3 length equals 14 residues. CDR3 sequence (DNA): TGCGCCAGCAGCTTAGGAGGGTTGAACACTGAAGCTTTCTTT. This translates into CASSLGGLNTEAFF.

This rearrangement joins TRBV11-3 to TRBJ2-3, with a weak D call TRBD2 (6 bases). With 5 bases removed from V and 0 bases from J, the gap between germline ends came to 18 bases. This CDR3 is built from 17 residues. Germline V gives CDR1 SGHNT, CDR2 YENEEA. CDR3 DNA sequence: TGTGCCAGCAGCGCAAGACGGGGGTTAAGGAGCACAGATACGCAGTATTTT. Translation gives CASSARRGLRSTDTQYF.

The chain recombines TRBV7-2 with TRBJ1-4; 7 bases fit TRBD1. Unmatched junction bases numbered 10, after V lost 5 bases and J lost 10 bases. Germline V gene sequence: CDR1 SGHTA, CDR2 FQGNSA. CDR3 length equals 14 residues. The CDR3 DNA follows: TGTGCCAGCAGCGCAGACAGGGCTGCGGGAAAACTGTTTTTT. This gives the protein CASSADRAAGKLFF.

The rearrangement uses TRBV6-6 and TRBJ1-2; perhaps TRBD1 as D (6 bases). V lost 5 bases and J lost 7, with 14 bases in between. The CDR3 runs to 13 residues. Germline CDR1 MNHNY, CDR2 SVGAGI (reference sequence). The CDR3 region is CASSHGGLGGYTF. In DNA form, the CDR3 reads TGTGCCAGCAGTCACGGGGGGCTGGGTGGCTACACCTTC.

The J gene is TRBJ2-1, the V gene TRBV19; 7 bases are a match to TRBD1. Per germline, CDR1 LNHDA and CDR2 SQIVND (reference sequence). CDR3 length: 15 residues. V lost 1 base to trimming and J lost 2 bases; unmatched junction nucleotides: 2. In DNA form, the CDR3 reads TGTGCCAGTAGTATAGGAGGGGGCGCCTACAATGAGCAGTTCTTC. Residues: CASSIGGGAYNEQFF.

The V gene is TRBV10-1, the J gene TRBJ2-3; 12 nucleotides agree with TRBD2. Germline V CDR1 and CDR2: WNHNN, SYGVQD (reference sequence). Unmatched junction bases numbered 7, after V lost 5 bases and J lost 4 bases. The CDR3 sequence is 16 residues long. CDR3 residues: CASSPASGRAADTQYF. CDR3 DNA sequence: TGCGCCAGCAGTCCGGCTAGCGGGAGGGCGGCAGATACGCAGTATTTT.

CDR3 sequence reads: CASSLARTGGSYEQYF. Here the CDR3 DNA reads TGTGCCAGCAGCTTAGCGCGGACAGGGGGCTCCTACGAGCAGTACTTC. The chain uses TRBV7-8 and TRBJ2-7; 10 bases match TRBD1. The V gene end was trimmed by 0 bases and the J gene end by 0 bases; junction bases not matched to a gene: 2. CDR1 SGHVS and CDR2 FQNEAQ come from the germline V gene. The CDR3 has 16 amino acids.

V is TRBV7-8 and J is TRBJ1-2; D call uncertain. Trimming cost V 5 bases and J 8 bases, with 21 bases left between them. The CDR3 spans 15 residues. Germline CDR1 reads SGHVS; CDR2 reads FQNEAQ. In DNA, the CDR3 is TGTGCCAGCAGCCCCGAGGAGACGTATGCTGAGGGCTACACCTTC. This gives the protein CASSPEETYAEGYTF.

The chain couples TRBV9 to TRBJ1-2; possibly TRBD1 for D (5 bases). This CDR3 spans 14 amino acids. CDR1 and CDR2 from the germline V gene are SGDLS and YYNGEE. Trimming cost V 3 bases and J 3 bases, with 12 bases left between them. CDR3: CASSARGQDYGYTF. The CDR3 DNA is TGTGCCAGCAGCGCGAGGGGTCAGGACTATGGCTACACCTTC.

Concerning this clone itself: Other DNA sequences in the same sample also yield this CDR3. The rearrangement uses TRBV7-3 and TRBJ2-7; possibly TRBD2 for D (6 bases). CDR3 length equals 13 residues. The germline CDR1 and CDR2 sequences are SGHTA and FQGTGA. Trimming left V 4 bases short and J 3 bases short, with 10 bases between. The CDR3 is CASSSAGGYEQYF. CDR3 in DNA: TGTGCCAGCAGCTCCGCCGGGGGCTACGAGCAGTACTTC.

Concerning this clone itself: Other DNA sequences in this sample translate to the same CDR3. The rearrangement links TRBV20-1 to TRBJ2-7; no clear D. V shed 3 bases and J shed 6 bases, with 3 bases lying between them. The CDR3 length is 9 residues. Germline lookup yields CDR1 DFQATT and CDR2 SNEGSKA (reference sequence). The CDR3 coding sequence is TGCAGTGCTAGTCGCGAGCAGTACTTC. Protein: CSASREQYF.

The chain joins TRBV4-3 to TRBJ2-2, with a tentative D call TRBD2 (5 bases). Trimming removed 0 bases at V and 4 bases at J, with 12 bases between. Per germline, CDR1 LGHNA and CDR2 YSLEER. This CDR3 comprises 16 residues. The CDR3 DNA is TGCGCCAGCAGCCAAGATACGGGAATGGTCACCGGGGAGCTGTTTTTT. Its protein product is CASSQDTGMVTGELFF.

This chain connects TRBV30 to TRBJ2-7, with no clear D. CDR1 and CDR2 from the germline V gene are GTSNPN and SVGIG (reference sequence). CDR3 size: 12 residues. CDR3: CAAKATPPEQYF. For the CDR3, the DNA is TGTGCTGCCAAAGCGACCCCTCCCGAGCAGTACTTC.